The TCR beta chain described here comes from a study of T cells in Graves' hyperthyroidism and ophthalmopathy. Study-wide results and limits: Model output signaled ophthalmopathy a median 6.5 months ahead of onset. Blood also held most thyroid clonotypes expanded beyond 0.001. From stable hyperthyroidism, ophthalmopathy was set apart by a 13 V-J model.

Isolation of PBMCs was performed on around 10 ml fresh peripheral blood. This CDR3 has 13 amino acids. In germline, CDR1 is MNHEY, CDR2 SVGAGI. Trimming shortened V by 2 bases and J by 7 bases, and 11 bases separated the two germline ends. Template material for amplifying TCR beta CDR3 regions consisted of RNA transcripts. First-round RT-PCR with HTBI primers amplified the TCR CDR3 region. TCRdb fed the multiplex PCR reads into MiXCR, producing one record per CDR3 protein. The sample holds fewer than 750,000 distinct CDR3 sequences, over 12% seen once. As to this clonotype: The antigen is not known.

The sequenced sample was blood. The chain recombines TRBV6-5 with TRBJ1-2, with a possible D match to TRBD1 (6 bases). The origin of this receptor is a woman aged 40 to 50 with Graves' ophthalmopathy. CDR3 in amino acids: CASSYGRGLGYTF. The CDR3 nucleotides read TGTGCCAGCAGTTACGGCAGGGGACTTGGCTACACCTTC.